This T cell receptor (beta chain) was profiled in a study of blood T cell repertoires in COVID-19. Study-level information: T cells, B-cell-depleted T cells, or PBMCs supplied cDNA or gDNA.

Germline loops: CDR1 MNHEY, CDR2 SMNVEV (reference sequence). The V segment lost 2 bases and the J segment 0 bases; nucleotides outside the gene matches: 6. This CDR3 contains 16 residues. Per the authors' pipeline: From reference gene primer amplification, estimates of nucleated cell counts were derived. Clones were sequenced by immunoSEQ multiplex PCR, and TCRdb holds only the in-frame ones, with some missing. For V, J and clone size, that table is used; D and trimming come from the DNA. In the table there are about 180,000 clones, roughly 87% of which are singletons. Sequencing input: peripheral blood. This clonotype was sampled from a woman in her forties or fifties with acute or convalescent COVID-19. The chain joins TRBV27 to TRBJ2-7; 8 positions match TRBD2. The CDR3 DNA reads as TGTGCCAGCAGTTTAAAACGGGAGGGCCTCTCCTACGAGCAGTACTTC. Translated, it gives CASSLKREGLSYEQYF.